This entry concerns a single T cell receptor (beta chain). The target antigen is unknown. Germline assignment: CDR1 LNHNV and CDR2 YYDKDF (reference sequence). Trimming took off 0 bases at V and 1 base at J, with 12 bases between the two ends. The CDR3 is made up of 16 amino acids. This entry belongs to a study of cytomegalovirus exposure and HLA in healthy donors. Overall study results and limits: In a later analysis, TCR beta V- and J-gene trimming was associated with a missense DCLRE1C variant. CMV serostatus was the only immune exposure information that was available. It has been reported that TCR beta sequences accurately predicted the HLA-A and HLA-B alleles of most subjects.

The PCR ran on 60 Vbeta and 13 Jbeta primers. Profiling relied on immunoSEQ multiplex PCR, and the TCRdb table lists in-frame clones only, not all of them. The data show roughly 160,000 clones, 65% to 85% seen once. Every donor was a healthy person donating bone marrow. Sequencing used PBMCs. The rearrangement uses TRBV15 and TRBJ1-1, with D possibly TRBD1 on 6 matching bases. The clonotype was recovered from a boy between 2 and 10 years old in good health and CMV-seronegative. CDR3 in amino acids: CATSRDRGTPNTEAFF. The CDR3 DNA sequence: TGTGCCACCAGCAGAGATCGTGGGACACCGAACACTGAAGCTTTCTTT.